This T cell receptor (beta chain) was recovered during a study of OX40 agonist ivuxolimab in advanced cancers. The study, taken as a whole, reports: In the expanded peripheral T cells, antigen specificity was never determined. CD8+ T cells averaged more expanded clones than CD4+.

Regarding this clone: Its antigen is unidentified.

V shed 7 bases, J shed 3 bases, and the junction held 5 bases outside the gene matches. Per germline, CDR1 SQVTM and CDR2 ANQGSEA. This CDR3 contains 13 residues. Data came from immunoSEQ multiplex PCR; TCRdb stores just in-frame clones and leaves some out. The sample includes around 62,000 clones, 77% of them seen just once. The chain employs TRBV29-1 and TRBJ1-2; 10 nucleotides agree with TRBD1. This clonotype originated in an adult with an advanced solid tumor such as melanoma, head and neck, liver or kidney cancer. Sequencing used CD4+ or CD8+ T cells sorted from blood, obtained in a trial of the OX40 agonist ivuxolimab. DNA of the CDR3: TGCAGCGGTACCGGGACAGGGGACTATGGCTACACCTTC. It is translated as CSGTGTGDYGYTF.